The 21 T cell receptor beta chains in this list originate from one sample, sequenced in a study of blood T cell repertoires in COVID-19. Repertoires were generated with immunoSEQ multiplex PCR, while TCRdb's copy carries only in-frame clones and drops some. The sample has about 58,000 clones; about 85% are singletons. Specimen: peripheral blood. These receptors were obtained from a man aged 35 to 55 with active COVID-19.

The rearrangement uses TRBV5-6 and TRBJ2-3, with no clear D. This CDR3 comprises 13 residues. Per the germline V gene, CDR1 is SGHDT and CDR2 is YYEEEE. V was trimmed by 6 bases and J by 0 bases, leaving 8 bases between them. CDR3: CASTWRSTDTQYF. The CDR3 nucleotides read TGTGCCAGCACCTGGCGGAGCACAGATACGCAGTATTTT.

The CDR3 region is CATRATDSNQPQHF. The CDR3 DNA follows: TGTGCCACCAGAGCGACGGATAGCAATCAGCCCCAGCATTTT. The gene calls are TRBV24-1 and TRBJ1-5; D not resolved. This CDR3 is 14 amino acids long. The ends were cut back, 7 bases at V and 0 bases at J, with 9 bases in the middle. In germline, CDR1 is KGHDR, CDR2 SFDVKD.

The CDR3 nucleotides read TGTGCCCACACAAAGGAGGGGAGGAACACTGAAGCTTTCTTT. As protein: CAHTKEGRNTEAFF. The gene calls are TRBV30 and TRBJ1-1; maybe TRBD1 (5 bases). The CDR3 covers 14 residues. From germline, CDR1 is GTSNPN and CDR2 SVGIG (reference sequence). V lost 8 bases and J 1 base, leaving 17 bases between the germline ends.

The chain recombines TRBV7-9 with TRBJ1-2; no definite D call. The germline V gene encodes CDR1 SEHNR and CDR2 FQNEAQ (reference sequence). Trimming removed 4 bases from V and 3 bases from J, with 15 bases in between. The CDR3 has 15 amino acids. This CDR3 reads CASSSVESIYYGYTF. The CDR3 nucleotides read TGTGCCAGCAGCTCCGTTGAGTCGATCTACTATGGCTACACCTTC. The full variable domain, its missing parts supplied by reference TRBV7-9 and TRBJ1-2, is DTGVSQNPRHKITKRGQNVTFRCDPISEHNRLYWYRQTLGQGPEFLTYFQNEAQLEKSRLLSDRFSAERPKGSFSTLEIQRTEQGDSAMYLCASSSVESIYYGYTFGSGTRLTVV.

This chain links TRBV28 with TRBJ1-5; 8 bases map to TRBD1. The V gene's germline CDR1 is MDHEN and CDR2 SYDVKM. The CDR3 consists of 14 residues. Germline trimming cut 5 bases from V and 7 bases from J; bases unmatched to any gene: 7. The CDR3 here is CASSPGGFSQPQHF. Written as DNA, the CDR3 is TGTGCCAGCAGTCCAGGGGGCTTTAGCCAGCCCCAGCATTTT.

The chain combines TRBV5-6 with TRBJ1-2, with D perhaps TRBD1 (5 bases). CDR3 length: 14 amino acids. Trimming left V 6 bases short and J 6 bases short, with 18 bases between. From germline, CDR1 is SGHDT and CDR2 YYEEEE. The CDR3 reads CASILYRRSNGYTF. The CDR3 DNA reads as TGTGCCAGCATCCTATACAGGCGGTCTAATGGCTACACCTTC. Full variable domain (remainder filled in from reference TRBV5-6 and TRBJ1-2): DAGVTQSPTHLIKTRGQQVTLRCSPKSGHDTVSWYQQALGQGPQFIFQYYEEEERQRGNFPDRFSGHQFPNYSSELNVNALLLGDSALYLCASILYRRSNGYTFGSGTRLTVV.

This clone occurred a few times. J is TRBJ2-7 and V is TRBV19, with 9 bases that match TRBD2. The CDR3 consists of 15 residues. Germline CDR1 and CDR2: LNHDA and SQIVND (reference sequence). V lost 6 bases and J lost 3; bases outside the gene matches: 9. DNA for the CDR3: TGTGCCAGTAGGGGTAGCGGGAGCGGTGGCTACGAGCAGTACTTC. Its protein is CASRGSGSGGYEQYF.

Sample share makes this clone medium-sized. The chain combines TRBV5-5 with TRBJ2-7, with D possibly matching TRBD1 (6 bases). Germline V CDR1 and CDR2: SGHKS, YYEKEE (reference sequence). The CDR3 runs 15 residues. The V end was cut by 4 bases, the J end by 2 bases, with 16 bases between. CDR3 sequence: CASSLNRAGAYEQYF. CDR3 DNA sequence: TGTGCCAGCAGCCTCAACAGGGCCGGGGCCTACGAGCAGTACTTC.

This clone has a handful of counts. This sequence joins TRBV6-2 or TRBV6-3 and TRBJ2-1; 8 bases line up with TRBD1. The CDR3 sequence is 15 residues long. V was pared by 5 bases and J by 5 bases, with 8 bases of the junction left unmatched. The germline CDR1 and CDR2 sequences are MNHEY and SVGEGT. The DNA of the CDR3 is TGTGCCAGCAGTCCCTGGGACAGGCGAAACAATGAGCAGTTCTTC. This sequence encodes CASSPWDRRNNEQFF.

V and J are TRBV9 and TRBJ2-5; 8 bases are shared with TRBD1. The trim removed 6 bases at V and 0 bases at J, leaving 4 bases unmatched. Per the germline V gene, CDR1 is SGDLS and CDR2 is YYNGEE. The length of the CDR3 is 14 residues. The CDR3 sequence: CASNLQGDQETQYF. The CDR3 DNA sequence: TGTGCCAGCAACCTACAGGGGGACCAAGAGACCCAGTACTTC. The full variable domain, with the rest looked up from reference TRBV9 and TRBJ2-5, is DSGVTQTPKHLITATGQRVTLRCSPRSGDLSVYWYQQSLDQGLQFLIQYYNGEERAKGNILERFSAQQFPDLHSELNLSSLELGDSALYFCASNLQGDQETQYFGPGTRLLVL.

In its sample, this clone was seen a few times. This chain links TRBV3-1 (or the pseudogene TRBV3-2) with TRBJ2-5; possibly TRBD1 for D (6 bases). The V and J ends lost 4 bases and 5 bases respectively, with 14 bases between them. The germline gives CDR1 LGHDT, CDR2 YNNKEL (reference sequence). The CDR3 covers 14 residues. In DNA form, the CDR3 reads TGTGCCAGCAGCCTAACAGGGTTGGCGGAGACCCAGTACTTC. This gives the protein CASSLTGLAETQYF.

The V call is TRBV11-2, the J call TRBJ2-3; TRBD2 aligns across 14 bases. V was clipped by 5 bases and J by 6 bases; unmatched bases: 10. Germline lookup yields CDR1 SGHAT and CDR2 FQNNGV. The CDR3 covers 17 residues. Here the CDR3 reads CASSHFRLAGGPDTQYF. CDR3 sequence (DNA): TGTGCCAGCAGCCACTTTAGACTAGCGGGAGGGCCCGATACGCAGTATTTT.

This sequence joins TRBV29-1 and TRBJ2-7, with 8 positions matching TRBD1. V dropped 7 bases and J dropped 3; count of bases not matched to a gene: 8. Looked up from germline, CDR1 is SQVTM and CDR2 is ANQGSEA. The CDR3 runs to 13 residues. The CDR3 sequence: CSASPDRGYEQYF. CDR3 nucleotides: TGCAGCGCCTCGCCTGACAGGGGCTACGAGCAGTACTTC.

The chain carries TRBV6-5 and TRBJ1-2; 7 bases match TRBD1. J was trimmed by 4 bases and V by 6 bases; bases with no gene match: 8. The length of the CDR3 is 14 residues. Germline CDR1 reads MNHEY; CDR2 reads SVGAGI. The CDR3 sequence: CASRLVQGSYGYTF. CDR3 sequence (DNA): TGTGCCAGCAGATTGGTACAGGGGAGCTATGGCTACACCTTC.

This clone was recorded once. This sequence joins TRBV29-1 and TRBJ2-1; 8 bases line up with TRBD1. Trimming at V came to 2 bases and at J to 8 bases, leaving 14 bases not matched to a gene. CDR3 length equals 16 residues. In germline, CDR1 is SQVTM, CDR2 ANQGSEA. CDR3 region: CSVEQGALAGVDEQFF. The CDR3, as DNA: TGCAGCGTTGAACAGGGGGCTCTCGCGGGTGTCGATGAGCAGTTCTTC.

A few counts support this clone. V gene TRBV6-1 combines with J gene TRBJ2-1; 10 nucleotides line up with TRBD2. Losses at the gene ends were 2 bases for V and 4 bases for J; bases not matched to a gene: 2. Germline loops: CDR1 MNHNS, CDR2 SASEGT. The length of the CDR3 is 15 residues. CDR3 sequence (DNA): TGTGCCAGCAGTGAAACTAGCGGGACGTACAATGAGCAGTTCTTC. Amino acids: CASSETSGTYNEQFF.

The CDR3 sequence is CASTVGQGNYGYTF. The CDR3 DNA follows: TGTGCCAGCACCGTGGGACAGGGGAACTATGGCTACACCTTC. The rearrangement joins TRBV5-6 to TRBJ1-2; 10 bases line up with TRBD1. Unmatched junction bases numbered 4, after V lost 6 bases and J lost 2 bases. Germline V gene lookup returns CDR1 SGHDT and CDR2 YYEEEE. This CDR3 is built from 14 residues. Variable domain in full (rest from reference TRBV5-6 and TRBJ1-2): DAGVTQSPTHLIKTRGQQVTLRCSPKSGHDTVSWYQQALGQGPQFIFQYYEEEERQRGNFPDRFSGHQFPNYSSELNVNALLLGDSALYLCASTVGQGNYGYTFGSGTRLTVV.

The chain employs TRBV30 and TRBJ2-7, with 8 positions matching TRBD1. Per the germline V gene, CDR1 is GTSNPN and CDR2 is SVGIG (reference sequence). The CDR3 spans 12 residues. J gave up 5 bases and V 5 bases, and 5 bases lay outside the gene matches. CDR3 in DNA: TGTGCCTGGGGACAGGGTTTCGACGAGCAGTACTTC. Translating gives CAWGQGFDEQYF.

This clone appeared a single time. This chain connects TRBV29-1 to TRBJ1-1, with a tentative D call TRBD1 (6 bases). The germline V gene has CDR1 SQVTM and CDR2 ANQGSEA. V was cut by 6 bases and J by 4 bases, with 18 bases left in between. This CDR3 comprises 14 residues. CDR3 bases: TGCAGCGTCCTGACAGGTCCTTATGGCACTGAAGCTTTCTTT. This encodes CSVLTGPYGTEAFF.

The J gene is TRBJ2-1, the V gene TRBV3-1 (or the pseudogene TRBV3-2), with 9 bases matching TRBD2. V trimming: 4 bases; J trimming: 2 bases; junction bases outside the gene matches: 3. Germline loops: CDR1 LGHDT, CDR2 YNNKEL (reference sequence). This CDR3 is built from 15 residues. The CDR3 DNA reads as TGTGCCAGCAGCCGGGCTAGCGGGACCTACAATGAGCAGTTCTTC. Its translation: CASSRASGTYNEQFF.

This rearrangement joins TRBV6-6 to TRBJ2-7, with a weak D call TRBD1 (5 bases). The germline V gene has CDR1 MNHNY and CDR2 SVGAGI (reference sequence). V was shortened by 2 bases and J by 5 bases, with 13 bases between the two germline ends. CDR3 length: 14 amino acids. The CDR3 coding sequence is TGTGCCAGCAGTTACAGGCAGGGTAGCAACGAGCAGTACTTC. It encodes CASSYRQGSNEQYF.